This TCR beta chain originates from a study of CD8 T cells in ankylosing spondylitis. Study-wide findings and caveats: Among TCR beta sequences, a motif of under ten highly homologous variants appeared characteristic of ankylosing spondylitis blood. It was reported that disease-linked clones were significantly enriched in matched ankylosing spondylitis synovial fluid.

On this clonotype itself: Its antigen is unknown.

Quantitative molecular-barcoded 5'-RACE generated the TCR beta libraries. TCRdb analysed the 5' RACE reads with MiXCR anew, one entry per CDR3 protein. The repertoire holds roughly 180,000 distinct CDR3 sequences, around a tenth seen once, with roughly 28% in the top ten. CDR3 size: 15 residues. V was shortened by 0 bases and J by 4 bases, with 12 bases between the two germline ends. Germline V gene sequence: CDR1 LGHNA, CDR2 YSLEER. This clonotype was sampled from a male donor with ankylosing spondylitis or in good health (not recorded which). The chain links TRBV4-3 to TRBJ1-1, with D perhaps TRBD1 (5 bases). The sequenced sample was blood, either unsorted or a sorted T cell fraction (not recorded which). The DNA for the CDR3 is TGCGCCAGCAGCCAAGACCCCAGGGTGGGCACTGAAGCTTTCTTT. It specifies CASSQDPRVGTEAFF.